These 30 T cell receptor beta chains share one sample of origin, sequenced in a study of blood T cells in healthy people across ages. Primed by a sample-barcoded 5' primer and a J-beta primer mix, a second PCR proceeded for about 7 to 11 cycles. TCRdb reprocessed the 5' RACE reads with MiXCR, giving one entry per CDR3 protein. The sample records 1.6 million or so distinct CDR3 sequences, almost 35% being singletons. The sample taken for sequencing was blood. These receptors were taken from a woman aged 25 to 39 in good health.

The chain carries TRBV6-2 or TRBV6-3 and TRBJ2-3, with TRBD2 matching 16 bases. The J segment lost 4 bases and the V segment lost 5 bases, leaving 15 bases of the junction unmatched. This CDR3 has 20 amino acids. Germline lookup yields CDR1 MNHEY and CDR2 SVGEGT. The CDR3 sequence is CASSPLPGLAGGPGADTQYF. The DNA of the CDR3 is TGTGCCAGCAGTCCCCTCCCGGGACTAGCGGGGGGGCCAGGTGCAGATACGCAGTATTTT.

The V and J genes are TRBV6-6 and TRBJ2-1; D not certain. Trimming shortened V by 1 base and J by 5 bases, and 12 bases separated the two germline ends. CDR3 length equals 15 residues. Germline loops: CDR1 MNHNY, CDR2 SVGAGI (reference sequence). In nucleotides, the CDR3 is TGTGCCAGCAGTTACTTGGGTATCATTCACAATGAGCAGTTCTTC. It specifies CASSYLGIIHNEQFF.

CDR3 sequence: CASSQVGPRAAGELFF. The CDR3 DNA reads TGTGCCAGCAGCCAGGTGGGCCCAAGGGCGGCCGGGGAGCTGTTTTTT. The chain combines TRBV3-1 with TRBJ2-2; D unclear. The germline V and J ends were trimmed by 3 bases and 6 bases, with 17 bases remaining between them. The CDR3 length is 16 residues. The germline V gene encodes CDR1 LGHDT and CDR2 YNNKEL (reference sequence).

This clonotype was counted a few times. This chain connects TRBV20-1 to TRBJ2-3, with D uncertain. V lost 5 bases to trimming and J lost 4 bases, with 13 bases between them. The germline V gene encodes CDR1 DFQATT and CDR2 SNEGSKA (reference sequence). This CDR3 is 13 amino acids long. For the CDR3, the DNA is TGCAGTGCTGGAGTTGGCAGCGCAGATACGCAGTATTTT. Its translation is CSAGVGSADTQYF.

This clonotype has just a few counts. The chain employs TRBV7-2 and TRBJ2-7; a weak D match, TRBD2 (6 bases). V was shortened by 5 bases and J by 2 bases, with 19 bases between the two germline ends. Germline V lookup: CDR1 SGHTA, CDR2 FQGNSA. The CDR3 spans 16 residues. The CDR3 region has the DNA TGTGCCAGCAGCCTCCTTGGTGGGGGGTACCCCTACGAGCAGTACTTC. This translates into CASSLLGGGYPYEQYF. The whole variable domain, remainder taken from reference TRBV7-2 and TRBJ2-7, is GAGVSQSPSNKVTEKGKDVELRCDPISGHTALYWYRQSLGQGLEFLIYFQGNSAPDKSGLPSDRFSAERTGGSVSTLTIQRTQQEDSAVYLCASSLLGGGYPYEQYFGPGTRLTVT.

Concerning this clonotype itself: The junction departs from the called germline gene at one end, perhaps through a read error. The chain combines TRBV7-9 with TRBJ2-1, with TRBD2 matching 8 bases. Germline V lookup: CDR1 SEHNR, CDR2 FQNEAQ (reference sequence). This CDR3 spans 14 amino acids. CDR3 protein: CTSSPLAGQLGQFF. The CDR3 DNA is TGTACCAGCAGCCCGCTAGCGGGCCAGCTTGGGCAGTTCTTC.

The chain has TRBV7-6 and TRBJ2-6; the D call may be TRBD1 or TRBD2 (7 bases each). V was trimmed by 5 bases and J by 2 bases, leaving 22 bases between them. This CDR3 spans 19 amino acids. Germline loops: CDR1 SGHVS, CDR2 FNYEAQ. This chain's CDR3 is CASSPGWSRGGAGANVLTF. The CDR3 DNA is TGTGCCAGCAGCCCCGGTTGGTCCAGGGGGGGGGCTGGGGCCAACGTCCTGACTTTC.

The V call is TRBV20-1, the J call TRBJ1-1; D uncertain. Trimming left V 4 bases short and J 6 bases short, with 18 bases between. Per germline, CDR1 DFQATT and CDR2 SNEGSKA (reference sequence). This CDR3 spans 14 amino acids. Here the CDR3 DNA reads TGCAGTGCTAAAAGCCGGGTCTGGACCCCTGAAGCTTTCTTT. It translates to CSAKSRVWTPEAFF.

This clonotype was picked up a small number of times. The V and J genes are TRBV30 and TRBJ2-2; the D gene is possibly TRBD2 (6 bases). The CDR3 consists of 13 residues. The germline V gene has CDR1 GTSNPN and CDR2 SVGIG (reference sequence). V was clipped by 4 bases and J by 4 bases, with 10 bases between them. The chain's CDR3 is CAWTSVSTGELFF. DNA of the CDR3: TGTGCCTGGACTAGCGTCTCCACCGGGGAGCTGTTTTTT.

V is TRBV10-3 and J is TRBJ1-2; a weak D match, TRBD1 (5 bases). V shed 7 bases and J shed 3 bases, with 15 bases lying between them. Germline CDR1 ENHRY, CDR2 SYGVKD. This CDR3 is 14 amino acids long. CDR3 sequence reads: CAINARGSDYGYTF. The CDR3 DNA reads as TGTGCCATCAACGCTCGGGGGTCGGACTATGGCTACACCTTC.

The chain employs TRBV20-1 and TRBJ2-4; the match to TRBD2 covers 7 bases. Trimming took 5 bases from V and 0 from J; bases not matched to a gene: 7. The CDR3 extends over 15 amino acids. The germline V gene has CDR1 DFQATT and CDR2 SNEGSKA (reference sequence). CDR3 protein: CSAPRAGEAKNIQYF. For the CDR3, the DNA is TGCAGTGCTCCTAGGGCGGGAGAAGCCAAAAACATTCAGTACTTC.

V is TRBV29-1 and J is TRBJ2-3, with D maybe TRBD1 (5 bases). V dropped 6 bases and J dropped 0 bases, with 13 bases sitting between them. CDR1 is SQVTM, CDR2 ANQGSEA, per germline. The CDR3 runs 14 residues. The CDR3: CSVPNQGSTDTQYF. For the CDR3, the DNA is TGCAGCGTCCCCAACCAGGGCAGCACAGATACGCAGTATTTT.

A remark on this clonotype: A much more abundant neighbour one base away suggests this may be a read error. The chain employs TRBV29-1 and TRBJ2-5, with 12 nucleotides matching TRBD2. The J call may be faulty, since TRBJ2-7 better matches the DNA end. Germline V gives CDR1 SQVTM, CDR2 ANQGSEA. This CDR3 contains 16 residues. DNA for the CDR3: TGCGGCGTTGAACTGTCGAACGGACTAGCGGGATACGAGCAGTACTTC. Its protein product is CGVELSNGLAGYEQYF.

The rearrangement joins TRBV7-9 to TRBJ2-1; TRBD1 might be the D (5 bases). The V end lost 7 bases, the J end lost 10 bases, and 23 bases lay between the germline ends. CDR3 size: 15 residues. Germline V gives CDR1 SEHNR, CDR2 FQNEAQ (reference sequence). The CDR3: CASTNPRLGRGEQFF. The DNA of the CDR3 is TGTGCCAGCACCAATCCTCGCCTGGGAAGGGGCGAGCAGTTCTTC.

The chain has TRBV6-1 and TRBJ2-1; a possible D gene is TRBD1 (6 bases). CDR3 length: 15 residues. Germline V gene data show CDR1 as MNHNS and CDR2 as SASEGT. Trimming removed 11 bases at V and 4 bases at J, with 21 bases between. The CDR3 nucleotides are TGTGCCGTTGACAGCGAGGGGGTATGGTACAATGAGCAGTTCTTC. Its protein is CAVDSEGVWYNEQFF.

The gene calls are TRBV6-5 and TRBJ2-1, with 9 bases matching TRBD1. Looked up from germline, CDR1 is MNHEY and CDR2 is SVGAGI. The junction had 15 bases not matched to a gene; V was cut back by 0 bases and J by 6 bases. CDR3 length: 19 residues. The CDR3 sequence is CASSYSGTGPRPERNEQFF. CDR3 bases: TGTGCCAGCAGTTACTCGGGGACAGGGCCCCGACCCGAGCGCAATGAGCAGTTCTTC.

The chain employs TRBV4-1 and TRBJ2-5; the match to TRBD2 covers 10 bases. Trimming at V came to 0 bases and at J to 2 bases, leaving 6 bases not matched to a gene. CDR1 and CDR2 (germline): MGHRA, YSYEKL. CDR3 size: 17 residues. The CDR3, as DNA: TGCGCCAGCAGCCAAGATGCTAGCGGGGGAATTCAAGAGACCCAGTACTTC. Amino acid sequence: CASSQDASGGIQETQYF.

The rearrangement joins TRBV7-9 to TRBJ1-2, with 9 bases matching TRBD1. This CDR3 contains 16 residues. V lost 6 bases to trimming and J lost 2 bases; unmatched junction nucleotides: 10. Germline lookup yields CDR1 SEHNR and CDR2 FQNEAQ (reference sequence). This chain's CDR3 is CASSTTRDRANYGYTF. DNA for the CDR3: TGTGCCAGCAGTACTACCCGGGACAGGGCCAACTATGGCTACACCTTC.

The chain combines TRBV15 with TRBJ2-3; D is uncertain. Between the trimmed V and J ends, which lost 0 bases and 4 bases, there was a span of 11 bases. Germline CDR1 is LNHNV and CDR2 is YYDKDF (reference sequence). The CDR3 is 15 residues long. CDR3 in amino acids: CATSRDRRYSDTQYF. DNA of the CDR3: TGTGCCACCAGCAGAGATCGTCGGTACTCAGATACGCAGTATTTT.

The chain links TRBV7-2 to TRBJ2-3; a weak D match, TRBD2 (7 bases). In germline, CDR1 is SGHTA, CDR2 FQGNSA. The V end lost 2 bases, the J end lost 10 bases, and 16 bases lay between the germline ends. The CDR3 is made up of 14 amino acids. This CDR3 is CASSLNAIGGAQYF. CDR3 coding DNA: TGTGCCAGCAGCTTAAACGCTATAGGGGGGGCGCAGTATTTT.

The CDR3 spells CASSLGVLYGYTF. The CDR3 DNA reads TGTGCCAGCAGTTTGGGGGTCCTCTATGGCTACACCTTC. The V call is TRBV12-3 or TRBV12-4, the J call TRBJ1-2; tentatively, D is TRBD1 (5 bases). This CDR3 is built from 13 residues. V lost 3 bases and J 4 bases, leaving 9 bases between the germline ends.

This clonotype has just a few counts. The chain employs TRBV6-6 and TRBJ2-7; D possibly corresponds to TRBD2 (5 bases). The V and J ends lost 6 bases and 6 bases respectively, with 18 bases between them. Germline CDR1 and CDR2: MNHNY and SVGAGI (reference sequence). CDR3 length: 14 amino acids. The CDR3 loop reads CASSSIQDSGEQYF. The CDR3 DNA reads as TGTGCCAGCAGCTCTATCCAGGACTCTGGCGAGCAGTACTTC.

Here the CDR3 reads CSARDLRSSGYEQYF. CDR3 bases: TGCAGTGCTAGAGACCTTAGGTCTAGCGGCTACGAGCAGTACTTC. This chain uses TRBV20-1 with TRBJ2-7; TRBD2 matches at 7 bases. With 0 bases clipped from V and 3 bases from J, the junction kept 8 bases outside the gene matches. The CDR3 totals 15 residues. Germline assignment: CDR1 DFQATT and CDR2 SNEGSKA (reference sequence).

The chain is built from TRBV6-1 and TRBJ2-1, with D perhaps matching TRBD2 (5 bases). The V end was cut by 7 bases, the J end by 0 bases, with 13 bases between. The CDR3 consists of 15 residues. Germline CDR1 reads MNHNS; CDR2 reads SASEGT. For the CDR3, the DNA is TGTGCCAGCACCGCGGGCCGCAGCTCCTACAATGAGCAGTTCTTC. It encodes CASTAGRSSYNEQFF.

For the CDR3, the DNA is TGTGCCAGCAGTTACTCCCGCGGGGGAAGGGCGGGACAGGGATCTGTAGCTAATGAAAAACTGTTTTTT. Translation gives CASSYSRGGRAGQGSVANEKLFF. The chain uses TRBV6-2 or TRBV6-3 and TRBJ1-4; 9 bases map to TRBD1. V trimming: 0 bases; J trimming: 3 bases; junction bases outside the gene matches: 23. The CDR3 consists of 23 residues. Germline assignment: CDR1 MNHEY and CDR2 SVGEGT.

The CDR3 region has the DNA TGCAGTGCTACAACCTACGGGACAGTCAATCAGCCCCAGCATTTT. Its protein is CSATTYGTVNQPQHF. This chain uses TRBV20-1 with TRBJ1-5, with 7 nucleotides matching TRBD1. The CDR3 is 15 residues long. Germline CDR1 DFQATT, CDR2 SNEGSKA (reference sequence). V shed 4 bases, J shed 3 bases, and the junction held 9 bases outside the gene matches.

This clonotype was counted a few times. The J gene is TRBJ2-7, the V gene TRBV7-9; possible D gene TRBD1, 5 bases. Trimming took off 4 bases at V and 0 bases at J, with 16 bases between the two ends. Germline-derived CDR1 and CDR2 are SEHNR and FQNEAQ (reference sequence). This CDR3 has 16 residues. The CDR3 DNA sequence: TGTGCCAGCAGCTCCAGCGACAGAAAAAGCTCCTACGAGCAGTACTTC. Translating gives CASSSSDRKSSYEQYF. Supplemented by reference TRBV7-9 and TRBJ2-7, the full variable domain reads DTGVSQNPRHKITKRGQNVTFRCDPISEHNRLYWYRQTLGQGPEFLTYFQNEAQLEKSRLLSDRFSAERPKGSFSTLEIQRTEQGDSAMYLCASSSSDRKSSYEQYFGPGTRLTVT.

This clonotype was detected many times. CDR3 sequence (DNA): TGTGCCAGCATCCCTAGACTAGCGGGGGGGAGAGGGCTTCAAGAGACCCAGTACTTC. Protein product: CASIPRLAGGRGLQETQYF. The rearrangement uses TRBV27 and TRBJ2-5, with 14 bases identical to TRBD2. The trim removed 7 bases at V and 2 bases at J, leaving 15 bases unmatched. This CDR3 region has 19 residues. Per the germline V gene, CDR1 is MNHEY and CDR2 is SMNVEV (reference sequence).

The V call is TRBV3-1, the J call TRBJ1-4; D not certain. CDR3 size: 14 residues. Germline V gives CDR1 LGHDT, CDR2 YNNKEL (reference sequence). Trimming shortened V by 4 bases and J by 12 bases, and 18 bases separated the two germline ends. In nucleotides, the CDR3 is TGTGCCAGCAGCCTAGCCGGCCCGAGGTCGGAACTGTTTTTT. Encoded protein: CASSLAGPRSELFF. Together with reference TRBV3-1 and TRBJ1-4, the CDR3 gives the full variable domain: DTAVSQTPKYLVTQMGNDKSIKCEQNLGHDTMYWYKQDSKKFLKIMFSYNNKELIINETVPNRFSPKSPDKAHLNLHINSLELGDSAVYFCASSLAGPRSELFFGSGTQLSVL.

The chain couples TRBV7-9 to TRBJ1-6; D not certain. The CDR3 sequence is 15 residues long. Germline CDR1 reads SEHNR; CDR2 reads FQNEAQ (reference sequence). V lost 7 bases to trimming and J lost 7 bases, with 17 bases between them. In nucleotides, the CDR3 is TGTGCCAGCATCAAGTTCGGGGTCTACAATTCACCCCTCCACTTT. As protein: CASIKFGVYNSPLHF.